This TCR beta chain was documented in a study of blood T cell repertoires in COVID-19. Study-wide context: PBMCs, B-cell-depleted T cells, or T cells were the source of the cDNA or gDNA that made up the material.

In the original workflow: Researchers report that nucleated cell counts were estimated from reference gene primer amplification. Generated by immunoSEQ multiplex PCR, the TCRdb table keeps only in-frame clones and is missing some. D and trimming were read from the DNA, whereas the V and J calls and clone size are those reported in that table. The sample records about 290,000 clones, around 90% being singletons. The CDR3 contains 13 residues. J was trimmed by 7 bases and V by 1 base; bases with no gene match: 1. The germline V gene encodes CDR1 SEHNR and CDR2 FQNEAQ (reference sequence). The study assigned cohorts using participant-reported clinical history.

The chain employs TRBV7-9 and TRBJ1-1; 9 bases align to TRBD1. Sequencing was carried out using PBMCs or T cells enriched from blood (not recorded which). This clonotype was sampled from a woman aged 40 to 50 who had recovered from COVID-19. Here the CDR3 reads CASSLVGQGEAFF. The CDR3 coding sequence is TGTGCCAGCAGCTTAGTGGGACAGGGTGAAGCTTTCTTT.